The 24 T cell receptor beta chains in this list originate from one sample, sequenced in a study of blood T cell repertoires in COVID-19. Using immunoSEQ multiplex PCR, the repertoire was profiled, and TCRdb retains in-frame clones only, with some absent. The profile shows roughly 400,000 clones, around nine tenths of them singletons. What was sequenced was PBMCs or T cells enriched from blood (not recorded which). The receptors shown here come from a woman in her twenties or thirties who had recovered from COVID-19.

The V gene is TRBV7-2, the J gene TRBJ1-4; D possibly corresponds to TRBD1 (5 bases). The germline V gene has CDR1 SGHTA and CDR2 FQGNSA. V was shortened by 5 bases and J by 4 bases, with 14 bases between the two germline ends. There are 15 residues in the CDR3. CDR3 loop: CASSSKRGLNEKLFF. The CDR3 region has the DNA TGTGCCAGCAGCAGCAAGAGGGGACTTAATGAAAAACTGTTTTTT.

This clone appeared a few times. The chain employs TRBV19 and TRBJ2-1; 10 nucleotides agree with TRBD1. Losses at the gene ends were 6 bases for V and 8 bases for J; bases not matched to a gene: 4. The CDR3 loop spans 13 amino acids. The germline gives CDR1 LNHDA, CDR2 SQIVND (reference sequence). CDR3 bases: TGTGCCAGTAGAGACAGGGGGCGGGATGAGCAGTTCTTC. Amino acid sequence: CASRDRGRDEQFF.

The chain joins TRBV6-2 or TRBV6-3 to TRBJ1-5; D might be TRBD1 (6 bases). Between the trimmed V and J ends, which lost 4 bases and 6 bases, there was a span of 16 bases. The CDR3 spans 15 residues. From germline, CDR1 is MNHEY and CDR2 SVGEGT. CDR3 sequence: CASSLVQGLGQPQHF. The CDR3 nucleotides read TGTGCCAGCAGTTTAGTGCAGGGGTTGGGTCAGCCCCAGCATTTT.

CDR3 sequence: CASGAGEIGYTF. The CDR3 nucleotides read TGTGCCAGCGGAGCAGGGGAGATTGGCTACACCTTC. The chain couples TRBV7-2 to TRBJ1-2; TRBD1 might be the D (6 bases). The V gene's germline CDR1 is SGHTA and CDR2 FQGNSA. CDR3 size: 12 residues. Trimming took 8 bases from V and 7 from J, leaving 14 bases between them.

The V and J genes are TRBV3-1 (or the pseudogene TRBV3-2) and TRBJ1-6; 7 bases fit TRBD1. There are 15 residues in the CDR3. Germline assignment: CDR1 LGHDT and CDR2 YNNKEL (reference sequence). J lost 11 bases, V lost 1 base, and 8 bases had no gene match. The CDR3 region is CASSQVGQNAAPLHF. The DNA for the CDR3 is TGTGCCAGCAGCCAAGTGGGACAGAATGCGGCACCCCTCCACTTT.

This chain joins TRBV15 and TRBJ2-3, with D maybe TRBD1 (6 bases). Germline CDR1 is LNHNV and CDR2 is YYDKDF (reference sequence). Trimming shortened V by 6 bases and J by 3 bases, and 19 bases separated the two germline ends. The CDR3 runs 16 residues. The CDR3 reads CATSSPFGQLTDTQYF. The CDR3, as DNA: TGTGCCACCAGTTCACCTTTCGGACAGCTGACAGATACGCAGTATTTT. The complete variable domain, with remaining parts taken from reference TRBV15 and TRBJ2-3, reads DAMVIQNPRYQVTQFGKPVTLSCSQTLNHNVMYWYQQKSSQAPKLLFHYYDKDFNNEADTPDNFQSRRPNTSFCFLDIRSPGLGDTAMYLCATSSPFGQLTDTQYFGPGTRLTVL.

This clone has only a few counts. The chain uses TRBV7-2 and TRBJ1-2; D not certain. The CDR3 covers 13 residues. Germline lookup yields CDR1 SGHTA and CDR2 FQGNSA. The V end was cut by 5 bases, the J end by 2 bases, with 9 bases between. CDR3 nucleotide sequence: TGTGCCAGCAGCACATCGGGAAACTATGGCTACACCTTC. Its translation is CASSTSGNYGYTF.

The chain uses TRBV14 and TRBJ2-1; 12 nucleotides align to TRBD2. CDR1 SGHDN and CDR2 FVKESK come from the germline V gene. The CDR3 contains 15 residues. The V and J ends lost 7 bases and 7 bases, in that order; junction bases with no gene match: 8. The CDR3 nucleotides are TGTGCCAGCACCGTCGGACTAGCGGGGCAGAATGAGCAGTTCTTC. As protein: CASTVGLAGQNEQFF.

This chain joins TRBV6-2 or TRBV6-3 and TRBJ1-5; D is unresolved. CDR1 is MNHEY and CDR2 is SVGEGT in the germline V gene. Trimming cost V 2 bases and J 7 bases, with 6 bases left between them. The CDR3 has 12 amino acids. The CDR3 nucleotides read TGTGCCAGCAGTTACGCGGCCCAGCCCCAGCATTTT. This encodes CASSYAAQPQHF.

This clone was observed a handful of times. The genes are TRBV28 and TRBJ1-4; possibly TRBD1 for D (5 bases). This CDR3 has 15 amino acids. Germline V gene sequence: CDR1 MDHEN, CDR2 SYDVKM. V dropped 6 bases and J dropped 3 bases, with 14 bases sitting between them. CDR3 DNA: TGTGCCAGCAGCTCCGGGGGGGAAGCTAATGAAAAACTGTTTTTT. This sequence encodes CASSSGGEANEKLFF.

The chain has TRBV19 and TRBJ1-1, with 9 bases aligning to TRBD1. With 5 bases clipped from V and 3 bases from J, the junction kept 7 bases outside the gene matches. Germline loops: CDR1 LNHDA, CDR2 SQIVND (reference sequence). The CDR3 has 15 residues. CDR3 in amino acids: CASSASDRGYTEAFF. The CDR3 DNA follows: TGTGCCAGTAGTGCCTCCGACAGGGGGTACACTGAAGCTTTCTTT.

The chain links TRBV5-4 to TRBJ2-1; 7 bases line up with TRBD1. V shed 2 bases, J shed 6 bases, and the junction held 11 bases outside the gene matches. The CDR3 has 16 amino acids. Germline V gene data show CDR1 as SGHNT and CDR2 as YYREEE (reference sequence). CDR3 region: CASSLKGASPSNEQFF. In DNA form, the CDR3 reads TGTGCCAGCAGCTTAAAGGGGGCGAGCCCTAGCAATGAGCAGTTCTTC.

V gene TRBV30 combines with J gene TRBJ1-2; 7 bases are shared with TRBD1. After removal of 2 bases from V and 8 bases from J, the junction contained 8 bases not matched to a gene. The V gene's germline CDR1 is GTSNPN and CDR2 SVGIG (reference sequence). The CDR3 is 13 amino acids. CDR3 amino acids: CAWSPLTGKGYTF. CDR3 sequence (DNA): TGTGCCTGGAGTCCATTGACAGGGAAAGGCTACACCTTC.

This clone was seen a handful of times. The chain links TRBV20-1 to TRBJ2-1, with 10 bases that match TRBD2. This CDR3 region has 15 residues. The V gene's germline CDR1 is DFQATT and CDR2 SNEGSKA (reference sequence). Trimming took 3 bases from V and 1 from J; bases not matched to a gene: 3. The CDR3 nucleotides are TGCAGTGCTAGTGGGACTAGCGCGTCCTACAATGAGCAGTTCTTC. Translated: CSASGTSASYNEQFF.

The chain couples TRBV7-9 to TRBJ2-5; 9 positions match TRBD1. CDR3 size: 16 residues. Trimming at V came to 6 bases and at J to 2 bases, leaving 10 bases not matched to a gene. The V gene's germline CDR1 is SEHNR and CDR2 FQNEAQ (reference sequence). The chain's CDR3 is CASRQGQGTTQETQYF. The DNA for the CDR3 is TGTGCCAGCAGGCAAGGACAGGGGACTACTCAAGAGACCCAGTACTTC.

The rearrangement joins TRBV27 to TRBJ2-3; 7 nucleotides line up with TRBD2. CDR3 length: 15 amino acids. The germline V gene encodes CDR1 MNHEY and CDR2 SMNVEV (reference sequence). Trimming at V came to 6 bases and at J to 5 bases, leaving 11 bases not matched to a gene. The CDR3 bases are TGTGCCAGCAGCCCCGGGGGGAACGGTATAGATACGCAGTATTTT. Residues: CASSPGGNGIDTQYF.

This clone showed up just a few times. This rearrangement joins TRBV19 to TRBJ2-5; the match to TRBD1 covers 10 bases. This CDR3 contains 15 residues. After removal of 6 bases from V and 3 bases from J, the junction contained 7 bases not matched to a gene. The germline V gene encodes CDR1 LNHDA and CDR2 SQIVND (reference sequence). The CDR3: CASRTPGQGKETQYF. As DNA, the CDR3 is TGTGCCAGTAGAACACCGGGACAGGGGAAAGAGACCCAGTACTTC. The full variable domain, rest sourced from reference TRBV19 and TRBJ2-5, is DGGITQSPKYLFRKEGQNVTLSCEQNLNHDAMYWYRQDPGQGLRLIYYSQIVNDFQKGDIAEGYSVSREKKESFPLTVTSAQKNPTAFYLCASRTPGQGKETQYFGPGTRLLVL.

This chain joins TRBV4-2 and TRBJ2-2; 13 bases fit TRBD2. The germline V gene has CDR1 LGHNA and CDR2 YNFKEQ. Unmatched junction bases numbered 2, after V lost 1 base and J lost 0 bases. This CDR3 spans 18 amino acids. The CDR3: CASSQVGTSGTNTGELFF. CDR3 coding DNA: TGTGCCAGCAGCCAAGTCGGGACTAGCGGGACGAACACCGGGGAGCTGTTTTTT.

The V and J genes are TRBV7-3 and TRBJ2-3; 10 bases are a match to TRBD2. With 1 base clipped from V and 6 bases from J, the junction kept 7 bases outside the gene matches. In germline, CDR1 is SGHTA, CDR2 FQGTGA. The CDR3 totals 16 residues. The CDR3 DNA is TGTGCCAGCAGCTTAATGGTTAGCGGGGGGAGGGATACGCAGTATTTT. It is translated as CASSLMVSGGRDTQYF.

This clone was seen a single time. The rearrangement links TRBV10-3 to TRBJ2-3; D remains unclear. Germline CDR1 and CDR2: ENHRY and SYGVKD. V lost 0 bases, J lost 4 bases, and 11 bases lay in between. The CDR3 loop spans 15 amino acids. The CDR3 protein is CAISESPEYADTQYF. CDR3 DNA sequence: TGTGCCATCAGTGAGTCCCCGGAGTACGCAGATACGCAGTATTTT.

This clone was seen only once. J is TRBJ2-5 and V is TRBV27, with D possibly being TRBD2 (5 bases). Per the germline V gene, CDR1 is MNHEY and CDR2 is SMNVEV (reference sequence). V lost 3 bases to trimming and J lost 5 bases, with 13 bases between them. This CDR3 contains 14 residues. The CDR3 DNA reads TGTGCCAGCAGTTTCGTCGCGGGCGGGGAGACCCAGTACTTC. Its protein product is CASSFVAGGETQYF.

The rearrangement joins TRBV12-3 or TRBV12-4 to TRBJ1-1; D call uncertain. This CDR3 is built from 13 residues. V lost 6 bases to trimming and J lost 0 bases, with 8 bases between them. As DNA, the CDR3 is TGTGCCAGCAGCCCCCAGATGAACACTGAAGCTTTCTTT. The encoded protein is CASSPQMNTEAFF.

This sequence joins TRBV6-5 and TRBJ1-6, with no clear D. Trimming removed 2 bases from V and 2 bases from J, with 10 bases in between. CDR1 MNHEY and CDR2 SVGAGI come from the germline V gene. The CDR3 covers 16 residues. CDR3 DNA sequence: TGTGCCAGCAGTTACCGCGGGGTGGCCTATAATTCACCCCTCCACTTT. Its protein product is CASSYRGVAYNSPLHF.

This chain joins TRBV5-8 and TRBJ1-5, with D perhaps TRBD1 (6 bases). This CDR3 has 13 residues. Deletions cut 4 bases from V and 5 bases from J, with 10 bases between. In germline, CDR1 is SGHTS, CDR2 YDEGEE. The CDR3, as DNA: TGTGCCAGCAGCCTAGCAGGGGATCAGCCCCAGCATTTT. Its translation is CASSLAGDQPQHF.